The rows below give T cell receptor beta chains drawn from one sample of a study of T cell responses to AZD1222 COVID-19 vaccine. TCRdb's copy holds only in-frame clones and misses some; the assay was immunoSEQ multiplex PCR. The repertoire holds some 150,000 clones, with nearly 95% as singletons. Sample: peripheral blood, taken on day 0 of AZD1222 vaccination. The receptor source for this set is an adult in good health. CDR3s include the opening cysteine and the closing phenylalanine or tryptophan. Size is stated for part of the rows, as once, few or many counts, or as a class when the clone is expanded.

>TRBV11-1|TRBJ1-1|14|NA
CASSLQVLNTEAFF
>TRBV5-6|TRBJ2-2|16|NA
CASSLVGGGRTGELFF
>TRBV4-1|TRBJ2-7|15|NA
CASSLRDSLTYEQYF
>TRBV6-4|TRBJ2-1|13|NA
CASSDRQGNEQFF
>TRBV2|TRBJ2-1|13|NA
CASRPDRVNEQFF
>TRBV15|TRBJ2-1|15|NA
CATSRDLRLGNEQFF
>TRBV7-9|TRBJ2-1|14|once
CASSLLAGYNEQFF
>TRBV7-2|TRBJ1-4|15|NA
CASSLDAEINEKLFF
>TRBV7-8|TRBJ1-1|14|NA
CASSLARGSPEAFF
>TRBV7-2|TRBJ1-2|13|once
CASSSSAGDGYTF
>TRBV4-1|TRBJ1-1|15|NA
CASSQGDSGRTEAFF
>TRBV15|TRBJ1-5|13|NA
CATSPYSNQPQHF
>TRBV5-1|TRBJ2-2|16|once
CASSLALGMGTGELFF
>TRBV11-2|TRBJ2-3|13|NA
CASSFGLPDTQYF
>TRBV21-1|TRBJ2-7|15|NA
CASSKTGLGFGEQYF
>TRBV25-1|TRBJ2-3|14|NA
CASSEAQGLDTQYF
>TRBV7-8|TRBJ2-7|17|NA
CASSFPSPLAASYEQYF
>TRBV6-5|TRBJ2-1|15|NA
CASRQLESSYNEQFF
>TRBV5-1|TRBJ1-1|15|NA
CASSLESGANTEAFF
>TRBV5-1|TRBJ1-1|12|NA
CASRLENTEAFF
>TRBV5-1|TRBJ1-5|15|NA
CASSLGTASNQPQHF
>TRBV5-1|TRBJ2-5|13|NA
CASSLEPQETQYF
>TRBV10-3|TRBJ1-2|13|NA
CAISGQVWRGYTF